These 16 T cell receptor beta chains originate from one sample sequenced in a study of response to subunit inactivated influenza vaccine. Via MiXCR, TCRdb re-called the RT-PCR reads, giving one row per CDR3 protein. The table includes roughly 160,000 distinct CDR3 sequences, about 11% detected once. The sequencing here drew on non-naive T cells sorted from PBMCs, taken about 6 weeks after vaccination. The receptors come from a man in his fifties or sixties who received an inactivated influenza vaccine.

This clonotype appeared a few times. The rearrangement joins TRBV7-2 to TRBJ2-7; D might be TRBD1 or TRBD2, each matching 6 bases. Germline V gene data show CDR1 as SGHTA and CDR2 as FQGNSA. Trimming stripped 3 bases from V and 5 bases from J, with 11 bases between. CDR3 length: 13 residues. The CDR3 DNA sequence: TGTGCCAGCAGCTTCCGGGGGCCGGACGAGCAGTACTTC. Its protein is CASSFRGPDEQYF.

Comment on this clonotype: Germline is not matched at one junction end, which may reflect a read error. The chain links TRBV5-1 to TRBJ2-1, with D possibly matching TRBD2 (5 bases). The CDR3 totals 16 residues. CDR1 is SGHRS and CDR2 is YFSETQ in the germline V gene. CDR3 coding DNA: TGCGCCAGCAGCCTCAGTGCAGGACTTCTCCTCAATGAGCAGTTGTTC. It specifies CASSLSAGLLLNEQLF.

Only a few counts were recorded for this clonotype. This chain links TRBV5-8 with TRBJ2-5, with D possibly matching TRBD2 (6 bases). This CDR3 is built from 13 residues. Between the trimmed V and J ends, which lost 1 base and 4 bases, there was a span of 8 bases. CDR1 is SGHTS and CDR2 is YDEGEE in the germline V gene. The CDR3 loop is CASSLQGGETQYF. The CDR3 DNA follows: TGTGCCAGCAGCTTGCAGGGAGGAGAGACCCAGTACTTC.

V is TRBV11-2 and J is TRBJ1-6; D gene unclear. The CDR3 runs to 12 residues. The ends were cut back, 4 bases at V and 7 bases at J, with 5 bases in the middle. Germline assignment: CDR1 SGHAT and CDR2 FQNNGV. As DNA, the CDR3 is TGTGCCAGCAGCTCGCAAAATTCACCCCTCCACTTT. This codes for CASSSQNSPLHF. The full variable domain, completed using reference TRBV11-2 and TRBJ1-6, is EAGVAQSPRYKIIEKRQSVAFWCNPISGHATLYWYQQILGQGPKLLIQFQNNGVVDDSQLPKDRFSAERLKGVDSTLKIQPAKLEDSAVYLCASSSQNSPLHFGNGTRLTVT.

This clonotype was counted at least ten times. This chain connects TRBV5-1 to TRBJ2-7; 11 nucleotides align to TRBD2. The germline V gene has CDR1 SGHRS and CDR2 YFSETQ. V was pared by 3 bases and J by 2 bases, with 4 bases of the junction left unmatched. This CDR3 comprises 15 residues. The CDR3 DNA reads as TGCGCCAGCAGCTCCGTAGCGGGGGGGCCCTACGAGCAGTACTTC. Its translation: CASSSVAGGPYEQYF.

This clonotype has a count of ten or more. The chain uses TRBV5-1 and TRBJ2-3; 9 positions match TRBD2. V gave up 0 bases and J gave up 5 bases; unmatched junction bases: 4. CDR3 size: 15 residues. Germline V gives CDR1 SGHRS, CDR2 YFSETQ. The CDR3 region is CASSLVAGVVDTQYF. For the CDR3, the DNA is TGCGCCAGCAGCTTGGTAGCGGGAGTTGTAGATACGCAGTATTTT.

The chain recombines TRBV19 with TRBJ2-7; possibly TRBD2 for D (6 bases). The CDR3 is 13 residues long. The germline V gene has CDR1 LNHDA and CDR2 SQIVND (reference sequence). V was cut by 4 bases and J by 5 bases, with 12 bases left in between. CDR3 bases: TGTGCCAGTAGTAGAGGAGGGAAAAACGAGCAGTACTTC. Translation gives CASSRGGKNEQYF.

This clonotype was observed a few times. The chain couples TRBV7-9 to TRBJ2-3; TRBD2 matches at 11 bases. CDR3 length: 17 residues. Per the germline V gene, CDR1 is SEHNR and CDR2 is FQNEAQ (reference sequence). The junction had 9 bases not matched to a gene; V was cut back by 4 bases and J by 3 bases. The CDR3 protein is CASSSWTSGRLTDTQYF. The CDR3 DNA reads TGTGCCAGCAGCTCTTGGACTAGCGGGCGACTGACAGATACGCAGTATTTT.

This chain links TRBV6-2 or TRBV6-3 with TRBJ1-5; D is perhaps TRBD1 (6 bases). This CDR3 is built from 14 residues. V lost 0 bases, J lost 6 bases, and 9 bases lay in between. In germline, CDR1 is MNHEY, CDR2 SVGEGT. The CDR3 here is CASSYSGGLQPQHF. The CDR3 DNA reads TGTGCCAGCAGTTACTCAGGGGGACTTCAGCCCCAGCATTTT.

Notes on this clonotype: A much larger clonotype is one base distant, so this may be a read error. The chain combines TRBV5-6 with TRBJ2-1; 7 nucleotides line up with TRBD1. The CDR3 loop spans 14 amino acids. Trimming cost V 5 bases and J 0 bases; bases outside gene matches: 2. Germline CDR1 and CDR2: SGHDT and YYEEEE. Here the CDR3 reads CASRDRSSYNEQFF. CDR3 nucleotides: TGTGCCAGCAGGGACAGGAGCTCCTACAATGAGCAGTTCTTC.

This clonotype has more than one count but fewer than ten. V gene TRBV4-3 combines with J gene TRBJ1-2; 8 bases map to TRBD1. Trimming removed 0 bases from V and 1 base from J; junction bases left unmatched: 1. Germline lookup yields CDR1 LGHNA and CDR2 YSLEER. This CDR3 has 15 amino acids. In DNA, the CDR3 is TGCGCCAGCAGCCAAGACAGGGGGCTTAACTATGGCTACACCTTC. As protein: CASSQDRGLNYGYTF.

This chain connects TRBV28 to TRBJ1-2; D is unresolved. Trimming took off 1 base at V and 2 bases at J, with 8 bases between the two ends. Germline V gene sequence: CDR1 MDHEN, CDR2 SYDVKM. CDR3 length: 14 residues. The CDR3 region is CASSLSAVNYGYTF. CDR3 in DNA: TGTGCCAGCAGTTTATCGGCGGTGAACTATGGCTACACCTTC.

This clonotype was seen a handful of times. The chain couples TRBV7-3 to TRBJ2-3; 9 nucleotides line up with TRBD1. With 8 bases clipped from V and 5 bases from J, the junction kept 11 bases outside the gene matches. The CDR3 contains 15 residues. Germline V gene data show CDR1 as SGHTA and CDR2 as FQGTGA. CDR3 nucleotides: TGTGCCAGCGCGGTTGGGACAGGGCGAGGAGATACGCAGTATTTT. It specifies CASAVGTGRGDTQYF.

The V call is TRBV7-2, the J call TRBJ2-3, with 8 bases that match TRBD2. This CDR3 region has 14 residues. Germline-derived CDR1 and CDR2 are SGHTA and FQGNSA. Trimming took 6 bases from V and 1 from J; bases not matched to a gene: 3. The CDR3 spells CASRLTSGTDTQYF. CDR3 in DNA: TGTGCCAGCAGACTGACTAGCGGCACAGATACGCAGTATTTT.

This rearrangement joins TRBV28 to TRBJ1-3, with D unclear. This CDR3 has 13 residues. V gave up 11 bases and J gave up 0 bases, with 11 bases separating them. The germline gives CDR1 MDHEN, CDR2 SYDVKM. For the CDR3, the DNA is TGTGCCGTGTTTGGGAGCTCTGGAAACACCATATATTTT. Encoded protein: CAVFGSSGNTIYF.

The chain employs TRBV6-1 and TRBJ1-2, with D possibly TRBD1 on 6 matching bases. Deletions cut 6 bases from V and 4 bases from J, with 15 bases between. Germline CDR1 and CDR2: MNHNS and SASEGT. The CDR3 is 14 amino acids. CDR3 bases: TGTGCCAGCAGCCCAACAGGGAGGATCTATGGCTACACCTTC. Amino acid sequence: CASSPTGRIYGYTF.